This T cell receptor (beta chain) was recovered during a study of blood T cell repertoires in COVID-19. Study-level information: T cells, B-cell-depleted T cells, or PBMCs supplied cDNA or gDNA.

The CDR3 runs 11 residues. Germline CDR1 reads SGHAT; CDR2 reads FQNNGV. Trimming took off 6 bases at V and 3 bases at J, with 6 bases between the two ends. The data were produced by immunoSEQ multiplex PCR, yet TCRdb's version contains in-frame clones alone and is incomplete. The table includes a few hundred thousand clones, about 68% detected once. The receptor was derived from a woman older than 75 with acute or convalescent COVID-19. The sample was peripheral blood. The V gene is TRBV11-2, the J gene TRBJ2-7; D unclear. The chain's CDR3 is CASSYYYEQYF. The DNA of the CDR3 is TGTGCCAGCAGTTACTACTACGAGCAGTACTTC.